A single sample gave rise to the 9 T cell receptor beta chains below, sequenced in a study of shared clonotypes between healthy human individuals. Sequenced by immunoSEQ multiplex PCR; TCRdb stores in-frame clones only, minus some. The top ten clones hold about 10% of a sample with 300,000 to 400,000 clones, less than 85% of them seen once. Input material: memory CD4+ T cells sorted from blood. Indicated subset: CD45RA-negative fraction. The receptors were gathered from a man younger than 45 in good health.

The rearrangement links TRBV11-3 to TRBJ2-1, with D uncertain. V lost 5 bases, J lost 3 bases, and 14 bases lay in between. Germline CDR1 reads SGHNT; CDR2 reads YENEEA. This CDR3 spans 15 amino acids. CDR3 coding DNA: TGTGCCAGCAGCCCCCAACGGGCCCGCTACAATGAGCAGTTCTTC. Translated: CASSPQRARYNEQFF.

CDR3 nucleotide sequence: TGCGCCAGCAGCCCGGCCCAGGGGAGTTATAATTCACCCCTCCACTTT. It is translated as CASSPAQGSYNSPLHF. V and J are TRBV5-1 and TRBJ1-6; D may be TRBD1 (6 bases). The CDR3 consists of 16 residues. In germline, CDR1 is SGHRS, CDR2 YFSETQ. The V end was cut by 4 bases, the J end by 4 bases, with 15 bases between.

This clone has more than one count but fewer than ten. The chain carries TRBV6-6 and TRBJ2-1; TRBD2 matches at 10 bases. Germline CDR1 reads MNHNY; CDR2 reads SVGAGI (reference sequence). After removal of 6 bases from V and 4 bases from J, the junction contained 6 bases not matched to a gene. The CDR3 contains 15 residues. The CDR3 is CASSVLAGEYNEQFF. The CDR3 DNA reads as TGTGCCAGCAGCGTCCTAGCGGGAGAGTACAATGAGCAGTTCTTC.

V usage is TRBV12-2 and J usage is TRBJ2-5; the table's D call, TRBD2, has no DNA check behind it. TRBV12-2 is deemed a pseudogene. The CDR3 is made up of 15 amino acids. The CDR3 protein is CASRPDSLSQETQYF. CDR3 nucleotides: TGTGCAAGTCGCCCGGACTCCCTGAGCCAAGAGACCCAGTACTTC.

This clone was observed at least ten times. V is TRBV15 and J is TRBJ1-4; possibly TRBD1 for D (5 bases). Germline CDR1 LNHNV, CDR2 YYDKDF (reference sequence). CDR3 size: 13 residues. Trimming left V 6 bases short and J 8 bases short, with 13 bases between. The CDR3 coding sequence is TGTGCCACCAGAACTGGGGGGGAGGAAAAACTGTTTTTT. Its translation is CATRTGGEEKLFF.

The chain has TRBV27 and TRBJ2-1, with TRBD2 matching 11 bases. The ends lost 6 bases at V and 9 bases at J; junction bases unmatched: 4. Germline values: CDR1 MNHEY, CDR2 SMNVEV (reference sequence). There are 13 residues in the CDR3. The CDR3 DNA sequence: TGTGCCAGCAGGACTAGCGGGATTCTTGAGCAGTTCTTC. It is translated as CASRTSGILEQFF.

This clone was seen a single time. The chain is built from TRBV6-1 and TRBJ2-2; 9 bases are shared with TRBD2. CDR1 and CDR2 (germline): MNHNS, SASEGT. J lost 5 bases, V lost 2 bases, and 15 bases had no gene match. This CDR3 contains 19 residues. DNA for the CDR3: TGTGCCAGCAGTGAACGGTCGGGGCTAGCGGGACCCGGGACCGGGGAGCTGTTTTTT. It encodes CASSERSGLAGPGTGELFF.

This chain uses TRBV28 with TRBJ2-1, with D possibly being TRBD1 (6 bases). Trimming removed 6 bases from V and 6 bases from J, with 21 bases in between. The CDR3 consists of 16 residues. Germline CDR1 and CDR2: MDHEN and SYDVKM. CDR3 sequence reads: CASRQRQDLGANEQFF. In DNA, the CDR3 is TGTGCCAGCAGACAACGACAGGACCTAGGCGCCAATGAGCAGTTCTTC.

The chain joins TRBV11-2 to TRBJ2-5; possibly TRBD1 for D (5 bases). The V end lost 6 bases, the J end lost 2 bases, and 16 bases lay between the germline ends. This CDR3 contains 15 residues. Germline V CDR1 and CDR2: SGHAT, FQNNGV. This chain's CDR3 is CASSSVLDRQETQYF. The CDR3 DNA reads TGTGCCAGCAGTTCCGTACTCGACAGACAAGAGACCCAGTACTTC.